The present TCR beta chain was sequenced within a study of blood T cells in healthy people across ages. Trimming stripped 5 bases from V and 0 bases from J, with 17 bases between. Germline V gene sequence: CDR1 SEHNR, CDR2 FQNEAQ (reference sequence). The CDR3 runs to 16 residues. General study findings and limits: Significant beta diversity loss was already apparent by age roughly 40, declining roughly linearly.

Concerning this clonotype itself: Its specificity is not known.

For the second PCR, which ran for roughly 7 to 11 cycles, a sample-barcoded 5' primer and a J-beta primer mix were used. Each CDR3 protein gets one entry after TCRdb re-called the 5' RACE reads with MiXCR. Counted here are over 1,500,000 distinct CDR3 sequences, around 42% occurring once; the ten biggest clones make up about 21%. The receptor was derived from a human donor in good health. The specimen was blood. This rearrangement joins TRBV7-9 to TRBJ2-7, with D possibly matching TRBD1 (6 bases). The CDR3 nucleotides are TGTGCCAGCAGCCGTGTGTCGGGACATAGCTCCTACGAGCAGTACTTC. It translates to CASSRVSGHSSYEQYF.